What follows are 9 T cell receptor beta chains derived from one specimen sequenced in a study of T cell changes during pregnancy in multiple sclerosis. Some clones are missing from TCRdb's copy, which holds only in-frame ones; the method was immunoSEQ multiplex PCR. The sample carries around 96,000 clones, 94% recorded once. This specimen consisted of peripheral blood, obtained in the third trimester of pregnancy. The receptors originated from a female donor with multiple sclerosis, enrolled in a pregnancy study.

DNA for the CDR3: TGTGCCAGCAGCTCCCGCCCCACTAGTCTTGAGCAGTTCTTC. It is translated as CASSSRPTSLEQFF. The rearrangement joins TRBV7-2 to TRBJ2-1; D possibly corresponds to TRBD2 (5 bases). Per germline, CDR1 SGHTA and CDR2 FQGNSA. The length of the CDR3 is 14 residues. V was shortened by 4 bases and J by 9 bases, with 16 bases between the two germline ends.

J is TRBJ1-1 and V is TRBV23-1, with 7 bases fitting TRBD1. TRBV23-1 is an open reading frame whose function is uncertain. The V segment lost 4 bases and the J segment 5 bases; nucleotides outside the gene matches: 10. The CDR3 runs 15 residues. DNA for the CDR3: TGCGCCAGCAGTCTCTCGCCAGGGGGATGTACTGAAGCTTTCTTT. Translated: CASSLSPGGCTEAFF.

The CDR3 DNA sequence: TGCAGCGTTGAGGGGGGGCCGGGTCAGCCCCAGCATTTT. This codes for CSVEGGPGQPQHF. V and J are TRBV29-1 and TRBJ1-5, with TRBD1 as a possible D gene (6 bases). Trimming pared 3 bases from V and 6 bases from J, leaving 12 bases between. This CDR3 has 13 amino acids. CDR1 is SQVTM, CDR2 ANQGSEA, per germline.

The J gene is TRBJ2-7, the V gene TRBV6-5; 8 bases are shared with TRBD2. Trimming took 5 bases from V and 4 from J; bases not matched to a gene: 7. The germline gives CDR1 MNHEY, CDR2 SVGAGI. This CDR3 region has 14 residues. This CDR3 reads CASSQLAGRYEQYF. The CDR3 DNA follows: TGTGCCAGCAGTCAGTTAGCGGGAAGGTACGAGCAGTACTTC.

This clone was detected once. This chain links TRBV9 with TRBJ2-5, with a weak D call TRBD2 (5 bases). The CDR3 loop spans 11 amino acids. CDR1 and CDR2 (germline): SGDLS, YYNGEE. V was pared by 4 bases and J by 5 bases, with 6 bases between. CDR3 sequence: CASSTGETQYF. In nucleotides, the CDR3 is TGTGCCAGCAGCACGGGGGAGACCCAGTACTTC.

The rearrangement joins TRBV19 to TRBJ2-7, with TRBD1 matching over 9 bases. The CDR3 is 16 residues long. J gave up 1 base and V 5 bases, and 9 bases lay outside the gene matches. Germline V gene data show CDR1 as LNHDA and CDR2 as SQIVND (reference sequence). CDR3 residues: CASSAAGTGFSYEQYF. The CDR3, as DNA: TGTGCCAGTAGTGCCGCCGGGACAGGGTTTTCCTACGAGCAGTACTTC.

The V and J genes are TRBV19 and TRBJ2-2, with 8 bases matching TRBD2. This CDR3 comprises 14 residues. The germline V gene has CDR1 LNHDA and CDR2 SQIVND (reference sequence). Trimming removed 1 base from V and 7 bases from J; junction bases left unmatched: 2. This CDR3 reads CASSIAGGLGELFF. Written as DNA, the CDR3 is TGTGCCAGTAGTATAGCGGGAGGGCTCGGGGAGCTGTTTTTT.

The chain links TRBV2 to TRBJ2-2, with a tentative D call TRBD1 (6 bases). Trimming took 6 bases from V and 4 from J, leaving 12 bases between them. The CDR3 spans 14 residues. The V gene's germline CDR1 is SNHLY and CDR2 FYNNEI. The CDR3 is CASSQGLVTGELFF. The CDR3 DNA sequence: TGTGCCAGCAGCCAGGGGTTGGTCACCGGGGAGCTGTTTTTT.

The V call is TRBV4-2, the J call TRBJ2-7; 14 bases map to TRBD2. This CDR3 contains 21 residues. Trimming took 4 bases from V and 0 from J; bases not matched to a gene: 17. CDR1 and CDR2 (germline): LGHNA, YNFKEQ. The CDR3: CASSRLPFNSGLAGDSYEQYF. In DNA, the CDR3 is TGTGCCAGCAGCCGGCTTCCCTTCAATTCGGGACTAGCGGGAGACTCCTACGAGCAGTACTTC.